This passage covers 8 T cell receptor beta chains from one sample sequenced in a study of OX40 agonist ivuxolimab in advanced cancers. Some clones are missing from TCRdb's copy, which holds only in-frame ones; the method was immunoSEQ multiplex PCR. This sample has 75,000 to 100,000 clones, with about nine tenths found just once. The sample consisted of CD4+ or CD8+ T cells sorted from blood, taken in a trial of the OX40 agonist ivuxolimab. The receptors were gathered from an adult with an advanced solid tumor such as melanoma, head and neck, liver or kidney cancer.

The J gene is TRBJ2-7, the V gene TRBV25-1; TRBD1 matches at 10 bases. V gave up 3 bases and J gave up 7 bases; unmatched junction bases: 12. Germline-derived CDR1 and CDR2 are MGHDK and SYGVNS. The CDR3 runs to 16 residues. The CDR3 is CASSDPYTGTGDEQYF. The CDR3, as DNA: TGTGCCAGCAGTGATCCTTATACCGGGACAGGGGATGAGCAGTACTTC.

The CDR3 nucleotides read TGTGCCAGCAGCTTGGTACAGGCCAATGAGCAGTTCTTC. As protein: CASSLVQANEQFF. The chain couples TRBV5-4 to TRBJ2-1, with a possible D match to TRBD1 (5 bases). The germline V gene has CDR1 SGHNT and CDR2 YYREEE (reference sequence). The CDR3 sequence is 13 residues long. The germline V and J ends were trimmed by 0 bases and 6 bases, with 7 bases remaining between them.

J is TRBJ2-7 and V is TRBV11-3; 14 bases align to TRBD2. Germline trimming cut 5 bases from V and 3 bases from J; bases unmatched to any gene: 9. This CDR3 contains 17 residues. Germline loops: CDR1 SGHNT, CDR2 YENEEA. CDR3 sequence reads: CASSISWTSGRNYEQYF. The CDR3 DNA sequence: TGTGCCAGCAGCATAAGCTGGACTAGCGGGAGGAACTACGAGCAGTACTTC.

Notes on this clone: The sample holds other DNA sequences that translate to the same CDR3. The chain recombines TRBV5-1 with TRBJ2-5; unclear D gene. Trimming took off 0 bases at V and 5 bases at J, with 8 bases between the two ends. The CDR3 spans 13 residues. Germline values: CDR1 SGHRS, CDR2 YFSETQ. CDR3 residues: CASSLVGGETQYF. The CDR3, as DNA: TGCGCCAGCAGCTTGGTAGGTGGGGAGACCCAGTACTTC.

This clone was observed once. CDR3: CASSNPEGGGRDTGELFF. Written as DNA, the CDR3 is TGTGCCAGCAGCAACCCAGAAGGGGGCGGGAGAGACACCGGGGAGCTGTTTTTT. The chain couples TRBV2 to TRBJ2-2; tentatively, D is TRBD1 or TRBD2 (7 bases each). V was clipped by 6 bases and J by 3 bases, with 23 bases between them. Germline CDR1 reads SNHLY; CDR2 reads FYNNEI. This CDR3 comprises 18 residues.

The J gene is TRBJ2-1, the V gene TRBV7-3, with TRBD2 identical over 10 bases. The CDR3 runs 14 residues. J was trimmed by 6 bases and V by 6 bases; bases with no gene match: 5. Per the germline V gene, CDR1 is SGHTA and CDR2 is FQGTGA. CDR3: CASRSSGGFNEQFF. CDR3 DNA sequence: TGTGCCAGCAGGTCTAGCGGGGGCTTCAATGAGCAGTTCTTC.

Written as DNA, the CDR3 is TGCGCCAGCAGCTTGGTGGGGGCTGACACTGAAGCTTTCTTT. It is translated as CASSLVGADTEAFF. V gene TRBV5-1 combines with J gene TRBJ1-1; perhaps TRBD1 as D (6 bases). The V end lost 0 bases, the J end lost 3 bases, and 9 bases lay between the germline ends. Per germline, CDR1 SGHRS and CDR2 YFSETQ. This CDR3 comprises 14 residues.

This chain uses TRBV7-8 with TRBJ1-1, with unresolved D. This CDR3 is built from 14 residues. Germline assignment: CDR1 SGHVS and CDR2 FQNEAQ. V lost 5 bases and J lost 1, with 11 bases in between. The CDR3 nucleotides read TGTGCCAGCAGCCCAGGAGGGTGGAACACTGAAGCTTTCTTT. Translated: CASSPGGWNTEAFF.